The clone carrying this TCR beta chain was picked up many times. Its cognate antigen is unknown. This specimen belongs to a study of molecular identifiers for immune sequencing clone quantification. Study as a whole: RNA from roughly 20,000 or 100,000 naive CD8 cells was split five ways in replicates, with four sequenced. The study's findings and limits: In naive cells, clones above 20 RNA copies held under 1% of molecules, whereas in effector cells they held over 98%.

In germline, CDR1 is SGHTA, CDR2 FQGNSA. The CDR3 sequence is 17 residues long. V was trimmed by 2 bases and J by 0 bases, leaving 14 bases between them. Bulk libraries came from a prior protocol with listed TCR primers. TCRdb redid the calling of the PCR reads with MiXCR, one entry per CDR3 protein. This table has about 100,000 distinct CDR3 sequences, roughly a fifth appearing once. CD8+CD4-CCR7+CD45RA+ sorting gave the naive CD8 T cells. The specimen sequenced was naive CD8+ T cells from blood, with Jurkat cell RNA spiked in. Regarding subset: FACS-sorted CD8+CD4-CCR7+CD45RA+ naive T cells. The TCR comes from a human donor in good health. Some libraries in this study had Jurkat cell RNA spiked in. V gene TRBV7-2 combines with J gene TRBJ1-3; D not certain. DNA of the CDR3: TGTGCCAGCAGCTTAACTACCCTACAGTTCTCTGGAAACACCATATATTTT. Protein: CASSLTTLQFSGNTIYF.